This T cell receptor beta chain was captured by sequencing in a study of T cells in Graves' hyperthyroidism and ophthalmopathy. Researchers took RNA transcripts and amplified the TCR beta CDR3 regions from them. HTBI primers were the set used in a first-round RT-PCR of the TCR CDR3. TCRdb ran MiXCR on the multiplex PCR reads and lists one entry per CDR3 protein. This table holds roughly 500,000 distinct CDR3 sequences, 46% found once. Whole-study findings and limits: The model foresaw ophthalmopathy a median about 6.5 months prior to onset. In blood, most of the thyroid clonotypes expanded above 0.001 were also present. Ophthalmopathy was told apart from stable hyperthyroidism by a 13 V-J model.

The CDR3 extends over 14 amino acids. The germline gives CDR1 DFQATT, CDR2 SNEGSKA (reference sequence). Trimming shortened V by 6 bases and J by 8 bases, and 20 bases separated the two germline ends. Comment on this clonotype: Its target is not known.

Exclusions: uncontrolled infection, other autoimmune disease, pregnancy, lactation. The clonotype comes from an adult woman with Graves' disease, either hyperthyroidism or ophthalmopathy (not recorded which). The chain links TRBV20-1 to TRBJ1-5, with D perhaps TRBD1 (5 bases). Sequenced material: peripheral blood or thyroid tissue (not recorded which). In DNA form, the CDR3 reads TGCAGTGCAGCATCCGGGACCTTAATGGAGCCCCAGCATTTT. It specifies CSAASGTLMEPQHF.